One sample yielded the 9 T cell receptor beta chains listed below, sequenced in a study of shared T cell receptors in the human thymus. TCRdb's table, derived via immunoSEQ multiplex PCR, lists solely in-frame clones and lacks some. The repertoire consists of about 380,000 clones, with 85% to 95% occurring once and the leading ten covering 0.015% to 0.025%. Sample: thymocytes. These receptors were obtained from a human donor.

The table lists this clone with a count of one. Here the CDR3 reads CASSSAREAGGRGRDTQYF. The CDR3 bases are TGTGCCAGCAGCTCGGCCCGGGAGGCAGGCGGCCGGGGAAGGGATACGCAGTATTTT. The chain couples TRBV7-9 to TRBJ2-3; 7 bases agree with TRBD2. The CDR3 runs to 19 residues. In germline, CDR1 is SEHNR, CDR2 FQNEAQ (reference sequence). The V gene end was trimmed by 4 bases and the J gene end by 6 bases; junction bases not matched to a gene: 22.

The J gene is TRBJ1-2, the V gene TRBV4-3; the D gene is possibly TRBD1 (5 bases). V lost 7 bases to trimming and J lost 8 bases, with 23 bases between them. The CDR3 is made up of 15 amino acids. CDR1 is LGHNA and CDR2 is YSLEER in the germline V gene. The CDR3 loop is CASTRYLIPGRGYTF. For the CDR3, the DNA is TGCGCCAGCACTCGGTATCTGATTCCAGGGCGCGGCTACACCTTC.

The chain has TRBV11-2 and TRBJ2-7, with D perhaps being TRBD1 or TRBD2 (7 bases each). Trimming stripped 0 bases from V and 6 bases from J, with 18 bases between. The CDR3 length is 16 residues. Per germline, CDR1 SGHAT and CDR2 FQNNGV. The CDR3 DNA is TGTGCCAGCAGCTTAGAACCGACAGGGAGGGAGCGCGAGCAGTACTTC. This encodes CASSLEPTGREREQYF.

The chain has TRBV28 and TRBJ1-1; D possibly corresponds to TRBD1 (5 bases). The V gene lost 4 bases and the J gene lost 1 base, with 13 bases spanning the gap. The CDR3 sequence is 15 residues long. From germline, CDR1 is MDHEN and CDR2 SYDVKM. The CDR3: CASSSIPDRNTEAFF. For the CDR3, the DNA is TGTGCCAGCAGTTCTATCCCTGACAGGAACACTGAAGCTTTCTTT.

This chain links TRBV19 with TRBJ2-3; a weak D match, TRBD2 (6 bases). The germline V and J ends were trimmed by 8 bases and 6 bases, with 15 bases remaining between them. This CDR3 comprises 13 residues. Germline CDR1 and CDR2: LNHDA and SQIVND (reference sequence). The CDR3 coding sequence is TGTGCCAGTGGGACTCCGTTGGATGATACGCAGTATTTT. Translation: CASGTPLDDTQYF. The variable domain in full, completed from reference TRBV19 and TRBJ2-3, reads DGGITQSPKYLFRKEGQNVTLSCEQNLNHDAMYWYRQDPGQGLRLIYYSQIVNDFQKGDIAEGYSVSREKKESFPLTVTSAQKNPTAFYLCASGTPLDDTQYFGPGTRLTVL.

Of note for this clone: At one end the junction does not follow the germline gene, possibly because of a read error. CDR3 residues: CASSFAPPRSQETQYF. The CDR3 coding sequence is TGTGCTAGCAGCTTCGCTCCCCCTAGGTCACAAGAGACCCAGTACTTC. The V call is TRBV7-7, the J call TRBJ2-5, with no clear D. Germline lookup yields CDR1 SSHAT and CDR2 FNYEAQ (reference sequence). The CDR3 sequence is 16 residues long.

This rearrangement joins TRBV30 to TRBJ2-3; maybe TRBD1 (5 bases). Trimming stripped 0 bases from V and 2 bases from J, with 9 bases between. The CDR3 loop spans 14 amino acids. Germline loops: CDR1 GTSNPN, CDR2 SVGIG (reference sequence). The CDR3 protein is CAWSVGQATDTQYF. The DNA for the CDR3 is TGTGCCTGGAGTGTGGGGCAGGCCACAGATACGCAGTATTTT.

This CDR3 reads CASRSLLAGFYNEQFF. For the CDR3, the DNA is TGTGCCAGCAGATCCCTCCTAGCGGGGTTCTACAATGAGCAGTTCTTC. This sequence joins TRBV28 and TRBJ2-1; the match to TRBD2 covers 9 bases. The junction had 9 bases not matched to a gene; V was cut back by 6 bases and J by 3 bases. Germline CDR1 is MDHEN and CDR2 is SYDVKM. The CDR3 totals 16 residues.

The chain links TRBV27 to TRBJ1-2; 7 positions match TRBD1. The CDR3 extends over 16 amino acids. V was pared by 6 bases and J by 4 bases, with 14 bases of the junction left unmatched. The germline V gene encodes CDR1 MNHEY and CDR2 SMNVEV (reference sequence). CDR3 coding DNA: TGTGCCAGCAGGATTCCCTTGCAGGGGGTTAGCTATGGCTACACCTTC. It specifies CASRIPLQGVSYGYTF.